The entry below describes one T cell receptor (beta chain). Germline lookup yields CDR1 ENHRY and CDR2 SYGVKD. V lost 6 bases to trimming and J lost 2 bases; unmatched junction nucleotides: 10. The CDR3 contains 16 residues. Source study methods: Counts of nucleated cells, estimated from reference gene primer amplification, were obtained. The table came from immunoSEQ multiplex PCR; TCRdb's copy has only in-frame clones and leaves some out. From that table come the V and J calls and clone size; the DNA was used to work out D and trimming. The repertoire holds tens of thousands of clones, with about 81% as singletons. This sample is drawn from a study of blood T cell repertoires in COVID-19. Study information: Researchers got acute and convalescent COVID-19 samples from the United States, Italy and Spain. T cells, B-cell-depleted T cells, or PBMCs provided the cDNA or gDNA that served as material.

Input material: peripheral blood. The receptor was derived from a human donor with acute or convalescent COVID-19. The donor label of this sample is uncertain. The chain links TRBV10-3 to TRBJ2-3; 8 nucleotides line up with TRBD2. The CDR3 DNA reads TGTGCCATCAGGGATTTCACTAGCGGAAACACAGATACGCAGTATTTT. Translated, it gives CAIRDFTSGNTDTQYF.